This is a list of T cell receptor beta chains from one sample in a study of CD8 T cell repertoires and HIV-1 epitope variants. Profiled with immunoSEQ multiplex PCR; TCRdb holds only in-frame clones, not every one. The sample holds some 87,000 clones, roughly 77% seen once. Material: uncultured baseline CD8+ T cells from peripheral blood mononuclear cells (PBMCs). These receptors were taken from a male donor with HIV. CDR3s include the opening cysteine and the closing phenylalanine or tryptophan. The D gene is left open where the match is weak. Expanded clones are given a class, and other clones once, few, many or no size at all.

v_gene: TRBV6-5; j_gene: TRBJ1-2; abundance: -; len: 14; d_gene: -; CDR3nt: TGTGCCAGCAGTTACTCAGGGGCAGAGTATGGCTACACCTTC; CDR3aa: CASSYSGAEYGYTF
v_gene: TRBV19; j_gene: TRBJ1-4; abundance: -; len: 14; d_gene: TRBD1; CDR3nt: TGTGCCAGTGGGCCGACAGGGGGACGGGAAAAACTGTTTTTT; CDR3aa: CASGPTGGREKLFF
v_gene: TRBV7-9; j_gene: TRBJ2-3; abundance: -; len: 17; d_gene: -; CDR3nt: TGTGCCAGCAGCTTAGCCGCCGGGGCGCAAAGGACAGATACGCAGTATTTT; CDR3aa: CASSLAAGAQRTDTQYF
v_gene: TRBV15; j_gene: TRBJ1-6; abundance: -; len: 17; d_gene: -; CDR3nt: TGTGCCACCAGCAGAGATCCTAGTCGGGGGCCCAATTCACCCCTCCACTTT; CDR3aa: CATSRDPSRGPNSPLHF
v_gene: TRBV7-9; j_gene: TRBJ2-5; abundance: -; len: 14; d_gene: TRBD1; CDR3nt: TGTGCCAGCAGCTACAGACAGGGGCAAGAGACCCAGTACTTC; CDR3aa: CASSYRQGQETQYF
v_gene: TRBV7-2; j_gene: TRBJ1-6; abundance: few; len: 16; d_gene: TRBD1; CDR3nt: TGTGCCAGCAGCTTAGTGTCGACAGGGCAGATTTCACCCCTCCACTTT; CDR3aa: CASSLVSTGQISPLHF
v_gene: TRBV10-3; j_gene: TRBJ1-1; abundance: -; len: 14; d_gene: TRBD1; CDR3nt: TGTGCCATCAGCCTCGGGACAGCGAACACTGAAGCTTTCTTT; CDR3aa: CAISLGTANTEAFF
v_gene: TRBV29-1; j_gene: TRBJ2-7; abundance: -; len: 13; d_gene: -; CDR3nt: TGCAGCGTCGCGATGGGAGTTGCCTACGAGCAGTACTTC; CDR3aa: CSVAMGVAYEQYF
v_gene: TRBV5-6; j_gene: TRBJ1-1; abundance: -; len: 15; d_gene: TRBD1; CDR3nt: TGTGCCAGCAGCCGTGAACAGGGGAGGGGCACTGAAGCTTTCTTT; CDR3aa: CASSREQGRGTEAFF
v_gene: TRBV10-2; j_gene: TRBJ2-7; abundance: -; len: 15; d_gene: TRBD2; CDR3nt: TGCGCCAGCAACGCCGGGACTAGCAACTCCTACGAGCAGTACTTC; CDR3aa: CASNAGTSNSYEQYF
v_gene: TRBV7-8; j_gene: TRBJ1-1; abundance: -; len: 15; d_gene: -; CDR3nt: TGTGCCAGCAGCTATCGGGGAGGGGGGAACACTGAAGCTTTCTTT; CDR3aa: CASSYRGGGNTEAFF
v_gene: TRBV7-3; j_gene: TRBJ2-1; abundance: -; len: 13; d_gene: -; CDR3nt: TGTGCCAGCAGACGAGACCCCCTGGACGAGCAGTTCTTC; CDR3aa: CASRRDPLDEQFF
v_gene: TRBV7-2; j_gene: TRBJ1-2; abundance: few; len: 16; d_gene: -; CDR3nt: TGTGCCAGCAGCTCCGCTCGCGGGACACTTGCTGGCGGCTACACCTTC; CDR3aa: CASSSARGTLAGGYTF
v_gene: TRBV25-1; j_gene: TRBJ1-2; abundance: -; len: 14; d_gene: -; CDR3nt: TGTGCCAGCAGGGGGGCAGGGGAAGGGGTAGGCTACACCTTC; CDR3aa: CASRGAGEGVGYTF
v_gene: TRBV9; j_gene: TRBJ2-7; abundance: -; len: 14; d_gene: -; CDR3nt: TGTGCCAGCAGCCCCCCTACTAGGCCCTACGAGCAGTACTTC; CDR3aa: CASSPPTRPYEQYF
v_gene: TRBV19; j_gene: TRBJ2-2; abundance: -; len: 17; d_gene: -; CDR3nt: TGTGCCAGTAGTATCCCTAGGGCCCGATCGAACACCGGGGAGCTGTTTTTT; CDR3aa: CASSIPRARSNTGELFF
v_gene: TRBV28; j_gene: TRBJ2-3; abundance: -; len: 16; d_gene: TRBD2; CDR3nt: TGTGCCAGCAGTTTATGGGCCGGGGGGAGCACAGATACGCAGTATTTT; CDR3aa: CASSLWAGGSTDTQYF
v_gene: TRBV28; j_gene: TRBJ1-3; abundance: -; len: 13; d_gene: -; CDR3nt: TGTGCCAGCAGTAAACCATCTGGAAACACCATATATTTT; CDR3aa: CASSKPSGNTIYF
v_gene: TRBV5-1; j_gene: TRBJ2-3; abundance: -; len: 16; d_gene: -; CDR3nt: TGCGCCAGCAGCCCCGTGAGGGGGGCTGGTGGAGATACGCAGTATTTT; CDR3aa: CASSPVRGAGGDTQYF
v_gene: TRBV6-6; j_gene: TRBJ1-5; abundance: -; len: 14; d_gene: -; CDR3nt: TGTGCCAGCAGTTACTCGACAGGATATCAGCCCCAGCATTTT; CDR3aa: CASSYSTGYQPQHF
v_gene: TRBV28; j_gene: TRBJ2-1; abundance: -; len: 11; d_gene: -; CDR3nt: TGTGCCAGCTATAAGTGGAATGAGCAGTTCTTC; CDR3aa: CASYKWNEQFF
v_gene: TRBV5-1; j_gene: TRBJ2-1; abundance: -; len: 15; d_gene: -; CDR3nt: TGCGCCAGCAGCGCCGGACAGACCTCCTACAATGAGCAGTTCTTC; CDR3aa: CASSAGQTSYNEQFF
v_gene: TRBV28; j_gene: TRBJ2-7; abundance: -; len: 13; d_gene: -; CDR3nt: TGTGCCAGCAGTGACCCAGGGTTGGGCGAGCAGTACTTC; CDR3aa: CASSDPGLGEQYF
v_gene: TRBV28; j_gene: TRBJ2-7; abundance: -; len: 16; d_gene: TRBD2; CDR3nt: TGTGCCAGCAGTGACATCGTAGCGGGAGGCTTAAACGAGCAGTACTTC; CDR3aa: CASSDIVAGGLNEQYF
v_gene: TRBV5-5; j_gene: TRBJ2-5; abundance: -; len: 13; d_gene: -; CDR3nt: TGTGCCAGCAGCTTCGGTGCGAAAGAGACCCAGTACTTC; CDR3aa: CASSFGAKETQYF
v_gene: TRBV6-5; j_gene: TRBJ2-7; abundance: -; len: 15; d_gene: TRBD1; CDR3nt: TGTGCCAGCAGGTCATACGGGACAGGGCTTCACGAGCAGTACTTC; CDR3aa: CASRSYGTGLHEQYF
v_gene: TRBV27; j_gene: TRBJ2-2; abundance: -; len: 16; d_gene: TRBD1; CDR3nt: TGTGCCAGCAGTCCTTCCGGGACAGGGGTGCCCGGGGAGCTGTTTTTT; CDR3aa: CASSPSGTGVPGELFF